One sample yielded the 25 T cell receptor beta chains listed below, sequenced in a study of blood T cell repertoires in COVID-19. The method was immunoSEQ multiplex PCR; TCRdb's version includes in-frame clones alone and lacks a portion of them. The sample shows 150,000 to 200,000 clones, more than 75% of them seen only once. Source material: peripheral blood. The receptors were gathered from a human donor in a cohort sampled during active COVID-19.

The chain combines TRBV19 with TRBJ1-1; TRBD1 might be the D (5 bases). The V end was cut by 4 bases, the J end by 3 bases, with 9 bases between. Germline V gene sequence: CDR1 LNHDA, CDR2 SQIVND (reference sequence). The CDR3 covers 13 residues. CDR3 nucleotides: TGTGCCAGTAGTACAAAGGGGTACACTGAAGCTTTCTTT. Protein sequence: CASSTKGYTEAFF.

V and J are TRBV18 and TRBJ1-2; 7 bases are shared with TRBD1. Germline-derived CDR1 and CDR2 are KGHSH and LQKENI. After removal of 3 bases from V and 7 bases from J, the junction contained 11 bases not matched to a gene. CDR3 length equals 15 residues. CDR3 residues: CASSPTEGAAPGYTF. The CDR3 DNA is TGTGCCAGCTCACCCACGGAGGGGGCGGCTCCTGGCTACACCTTC.

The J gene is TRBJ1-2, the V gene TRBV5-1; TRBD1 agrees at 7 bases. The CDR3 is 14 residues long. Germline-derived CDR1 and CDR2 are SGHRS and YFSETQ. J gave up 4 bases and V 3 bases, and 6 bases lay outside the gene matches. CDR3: CASSSQTGPYGYTF. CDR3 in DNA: TGCGCCAGCAGCTCGCAGACAGGGCCCTATGGCTACACCTTC.

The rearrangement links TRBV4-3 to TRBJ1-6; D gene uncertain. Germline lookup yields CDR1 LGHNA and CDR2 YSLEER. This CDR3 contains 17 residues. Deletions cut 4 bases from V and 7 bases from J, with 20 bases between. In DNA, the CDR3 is TGCGCCAGCAGCCTTATGAGGGTTGATATGGGGAATTCACCCCTCCACTTT. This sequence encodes CASSLMRVDMGNSPLHF.

This CDR3 is CASSEEQDRAYEQYF. Here the CDR3 DNA reads TGTGCCAGCAGCGAAGAACAGGACAGGGCCTACGAGCAGTACTTC. The genes are TRBV6-2 or TRBV6-3 and TRBJ2-7, with 8 bases aligning to TRBD1. From germline, CDR1 is MNHEY and CDR2 SVGEGT. The CDR3 contains 15 residues. V shed 6 bases and J 2 bases; nucleotides not matched to a gene: 9.

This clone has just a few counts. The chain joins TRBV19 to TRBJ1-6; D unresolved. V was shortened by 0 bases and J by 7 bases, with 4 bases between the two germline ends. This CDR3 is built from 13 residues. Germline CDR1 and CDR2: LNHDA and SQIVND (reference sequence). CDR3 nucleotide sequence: TGTGCCAGTAGTATAGATCTCAATTCACCCCTCCACTTT. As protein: CASSIDLNSPLHF.

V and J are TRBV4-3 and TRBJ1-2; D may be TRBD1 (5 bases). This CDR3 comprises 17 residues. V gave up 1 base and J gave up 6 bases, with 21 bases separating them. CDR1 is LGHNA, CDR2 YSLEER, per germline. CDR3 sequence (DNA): TGCGCCAGCAGCCAAGGTTCGCTGGGGCCTAACCCCGATGGCTACACCTTC. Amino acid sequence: CASSQGSLGPNPDGYTF.

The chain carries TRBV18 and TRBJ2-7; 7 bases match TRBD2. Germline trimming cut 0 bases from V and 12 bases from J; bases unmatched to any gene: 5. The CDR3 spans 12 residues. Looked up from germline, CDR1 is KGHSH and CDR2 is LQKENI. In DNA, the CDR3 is TGTGCCAGCTCACCACCGGGGGGGACCGCGTACTTC. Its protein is CASSPPGGTAYF. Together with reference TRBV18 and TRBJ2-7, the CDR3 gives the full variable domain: NAGVMQNPRHLVRRRGQEARLRCSPMKGHSHVYWYRQLPEEGLKFMVYLQKENIIDESGMPKERFSAEFPKEGPSILRIQQVVRGDSAAYFCASSPPGGTAYFGPGTRLTVT.

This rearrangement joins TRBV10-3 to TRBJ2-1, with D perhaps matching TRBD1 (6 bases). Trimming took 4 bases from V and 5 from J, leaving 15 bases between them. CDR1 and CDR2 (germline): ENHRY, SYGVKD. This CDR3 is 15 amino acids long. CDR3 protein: CAISGEQGRNNEQFF. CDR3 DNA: TGTGCCATCAGTGGAGAACAGGGAAGAAACAATGAGCAGTTCTTC.

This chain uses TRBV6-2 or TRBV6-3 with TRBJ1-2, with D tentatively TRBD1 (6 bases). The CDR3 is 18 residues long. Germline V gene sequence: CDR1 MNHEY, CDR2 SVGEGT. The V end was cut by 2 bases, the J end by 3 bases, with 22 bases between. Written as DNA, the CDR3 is TGTGCCAGCAGTTACCGACCTCAAACGGGACACCGGGACTATGGCTACACCTTC. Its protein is CASSYRPQTGHRDYGYTF.

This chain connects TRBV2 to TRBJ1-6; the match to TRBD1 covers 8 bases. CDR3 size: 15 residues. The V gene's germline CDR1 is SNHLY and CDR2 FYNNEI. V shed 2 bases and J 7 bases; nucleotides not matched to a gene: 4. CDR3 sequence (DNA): TGTGCCAGCAGTGAACCAGGGGGCGGGAATTCACCCCTCCACTTT. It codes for CASSEPGGGNSPLHF.

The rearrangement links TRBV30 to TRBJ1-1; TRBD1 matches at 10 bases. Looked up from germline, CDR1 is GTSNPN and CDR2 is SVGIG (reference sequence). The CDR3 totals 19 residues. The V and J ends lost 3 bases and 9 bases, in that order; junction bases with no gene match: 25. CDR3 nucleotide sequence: TGTGCCTGGAGGACACCGACAGGGGGCGTCAAAGGACCGTCGATTAAAGCTTTCTTT. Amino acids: CAWRTPTGGVKGPSIKAFF.

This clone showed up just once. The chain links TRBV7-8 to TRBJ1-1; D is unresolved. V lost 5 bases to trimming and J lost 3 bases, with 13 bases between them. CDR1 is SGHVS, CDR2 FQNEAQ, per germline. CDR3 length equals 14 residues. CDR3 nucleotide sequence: TGTGCCAGCAGCCGAGCGGCCGGGTACACTGAAGCTTTCTTT. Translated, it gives CASSRAAGYTEAFF.

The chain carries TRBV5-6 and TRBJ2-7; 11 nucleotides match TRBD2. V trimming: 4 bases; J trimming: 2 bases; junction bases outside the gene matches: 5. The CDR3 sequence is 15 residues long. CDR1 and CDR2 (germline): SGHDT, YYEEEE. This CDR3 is CASSLTSGSAYEQYF. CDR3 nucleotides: TGTGCCAGCAGCCTCACTAGCGGGAGTGCCTACGAGCAGTACTTC.

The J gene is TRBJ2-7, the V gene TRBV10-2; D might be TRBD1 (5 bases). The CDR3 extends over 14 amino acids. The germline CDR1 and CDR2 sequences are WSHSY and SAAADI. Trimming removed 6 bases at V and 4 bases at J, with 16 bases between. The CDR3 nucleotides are TGCGCCAGCAGACTTACCCAGGGTCCGTACGAGCAGTACTTC. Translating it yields CASRLTQGPYEQYF.

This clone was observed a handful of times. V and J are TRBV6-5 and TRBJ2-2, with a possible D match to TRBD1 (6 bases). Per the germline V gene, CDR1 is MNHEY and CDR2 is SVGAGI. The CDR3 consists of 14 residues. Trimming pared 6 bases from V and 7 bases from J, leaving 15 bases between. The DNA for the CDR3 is TGTGCCAGCAGCCAGGGGCCCCAGGGCGGGGAGCTGTTTTTT. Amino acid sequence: CASSQGPQGGELFF.

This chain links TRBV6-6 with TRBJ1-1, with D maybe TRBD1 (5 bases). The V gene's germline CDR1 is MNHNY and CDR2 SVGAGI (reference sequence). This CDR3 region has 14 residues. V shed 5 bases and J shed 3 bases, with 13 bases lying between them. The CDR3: CASSLGGRDTEAFF. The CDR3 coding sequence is TGTGCCAGCAGTCTCGGGGGGAGGGACACTGAAGCTTTCTTT.

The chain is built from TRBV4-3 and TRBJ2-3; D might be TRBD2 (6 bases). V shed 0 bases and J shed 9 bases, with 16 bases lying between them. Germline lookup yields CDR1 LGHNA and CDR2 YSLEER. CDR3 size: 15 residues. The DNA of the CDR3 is TGCGCCAGCAGCCAAGATGCCGGGGGAAAGGGGACGCAGTATTTT. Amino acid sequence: CASSQDAGGKGTQYF.

The CDR3 protein is CAISGTKYGYTF. As DNA, the CDR3 is TGTGCCATATCCGGGACAAAGTATGGCTACACCTTC. The V gene is TRBV10-3, the J gene TRBJ1-2; maybe TRBD1 (6 bases). Germline V gives CDR1 ENHRY, CDR2 SYGVKD. The CDR3 loop spans 12 amino acids. Between the trimmed V and J ends, which lost 9 bases and 5 bases, there was a span of 13 bases.

The CDR3 coding sequence is TGTGCCAGCAGCCAGGGACCTCCGGGACTAGCGGGAGGGCCGGGGGAGACCCAGTACTTC. As protein: CASSQGPPGLAGGPGETQYF. The chain has TRBV4-2 and TRBJ2-5; 16 bases are a match to TRBD2. J lost 5 bases, V lost 3 bases, and 15 bases had no gene match. Germline V gives CDR1 LGHNA, CDR2 YNFKEQ. The CDR3 is 20 amino acids.

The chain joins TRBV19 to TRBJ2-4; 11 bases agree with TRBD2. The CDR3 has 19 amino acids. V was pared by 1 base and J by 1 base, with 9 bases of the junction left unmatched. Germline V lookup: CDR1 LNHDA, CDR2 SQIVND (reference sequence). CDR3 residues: CASSIGVAGGPGAKNIQYF. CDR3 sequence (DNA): TGTGCCAGTAGTATAGGAGTAGCGGGGGGGCCAGGGGCCAAAAACATTCAGTACTTC.

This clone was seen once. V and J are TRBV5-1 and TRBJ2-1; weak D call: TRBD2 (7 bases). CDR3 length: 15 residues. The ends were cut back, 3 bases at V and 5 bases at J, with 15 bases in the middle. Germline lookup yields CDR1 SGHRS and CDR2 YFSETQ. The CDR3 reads CASSWGGPRDNEQFF. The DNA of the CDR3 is TGCGCCAGCAGCTGGGGGGGGCCGCGTGACAATGAGCAGTTCTTC.

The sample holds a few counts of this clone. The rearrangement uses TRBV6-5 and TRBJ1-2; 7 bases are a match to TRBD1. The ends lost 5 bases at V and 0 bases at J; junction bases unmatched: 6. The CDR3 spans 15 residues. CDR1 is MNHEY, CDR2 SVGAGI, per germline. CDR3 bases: TGTGCCAGCAGTCCCCGCGGGACAGCTAACTATGGCTACACCTTC. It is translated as CASSPRGTANYGYTF.

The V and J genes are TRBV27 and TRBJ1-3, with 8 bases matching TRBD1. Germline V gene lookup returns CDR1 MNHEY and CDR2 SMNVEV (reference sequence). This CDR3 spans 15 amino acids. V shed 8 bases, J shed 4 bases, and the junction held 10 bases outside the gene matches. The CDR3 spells CASRMAGTGGNTIYF. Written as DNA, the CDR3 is TGTGCCAGCCGAATGGCGGGGACAGGAGGAAACACCATATATTTT.

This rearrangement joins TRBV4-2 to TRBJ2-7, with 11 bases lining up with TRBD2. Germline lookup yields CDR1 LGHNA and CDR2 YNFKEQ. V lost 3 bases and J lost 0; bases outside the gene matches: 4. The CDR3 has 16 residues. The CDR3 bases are TGTGCCAGCAGCCACGGCGGGACTAGCGGCTCCTACGAGCAGTACTTC. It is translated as CASSHGGTSGSYEQYF.